This T cell receptor (beta chain) was documented in a study of regulatory T cells in long-lasting Graves disease. Study results and caveats: The study found persistent patients shared more public clonotypes (over 2,500) than new patients (around 870).

V was shortened by 4 bases and J by 7 bases, with 25 bases between the two germline ends. The germline CDR1 and CDR2 sequences are LGHNA and YNFKEQ. This CDR3 spans 17 amino acids. With regard to this clonotype: The antigen is unknown.

As for time point: newly diagnosed GD, antithyroid drugs for less than 3 months. There was RNA extracted from PBMCs, and the TCR library was made from it. Libraries of TCR beta came from iRepertoire HTBI primers plus Arm-PCR of CDR3 regions. TCRdb analysed the multiplex PCR reads with MiXCR anew, one entry per CDR3 protein. The repertoire holds 350,000 to 450,000 distinct CDR3 sequences, with about 12% as singletons. This sample was also put to use in a study of T cells in Graves' hyperthyroidism and ophthalmopathy. From that second work: Patients between 18 and 65 years old had hyperthyroidism, newly diagnosed and lasting under 2 months.

The chain is built from TRBV4-2 and TRBJ2-5; D might be TRBD1 or TRBD2, each matching 6 bases. The sample in question was peripheral blood mononuclear cells (PBMCs), obtained at new diagnosis, from a patient treated with antithyroid drugs. The origin of this receptor is a woman aged 18-30 years with Graves disease. For the CDR3, the DNA is TGTGCCAGCAGCCCCAAGGGGGGCCCCCCCCAAGAAGGGACCCAGTACTTC. Translation: CASSPKGGPPQEGTQYF.